A single sample is the source of the 13 T cell receptor beta chains below, sequenced in a study of cytomegalovirus exposure and HLA in healthy donors. A multiplex PCR was run with 60 Vbeta primers and 13 Jbeta primers. Assay: immunoSEQ multiplex PCR; the TCRdb copy retains only in-frame clones and omits some. Altogether hundreds of thousands of clones are present, roughly 90% being singletons, with the ten largest covering roughly 0.99%. The specimen was PBMCs. The receptors originated from a young woman in good health and CMV-seronegative.

This clone was recorded only once. V usage is TRBV5-8 and J usage is TRBJ2-7; possibly TRBD1 for D (5 bases). The CDR3 runs to 19 residues. The V and J ends lost 4 bases and 0 bases respectively, with 26 bases between them. Germline assignment: CDR1 SGHTS and CDR2 YDEGEE. The CDR3: CASSPQVLDLYLHSYEQYF. The CDR3 region has the DNA TGTGCCAGCAGCCCACAGGTACTGGATCTGTATTTGCACTCCTACGAGCAGTACTTC.

The V gene is TRBV6-5, the J gene TRBJ1-6, with D unresolved. Germline V lookup: CDR1 MNHEY, CDR2 SVGAGI. This CDR3 is built from 14 residues. V dropped 5 bases and J dropped 8 bases, with 13 bases sitting between them. DNA of the CDR3: TGTGCCAGCAGTCTTTTCGAGATGGATTCACCCCTCCACTTT. Its protein is CASSLFEMDSPLHF.

The V gene is TRBV7-2, the J gene TRBJ1-1, with no clear D. Looked up from germline, CDR1 is SGHTA and CDR2 is FQGNSA. Trimming removed 1 base at V and 10 bases at J, with 10 bases between. The CDR3 runs to 12 residues. The CDR3 reads CASSLGGEGAFF. CDR3 nucleotides: TGTGCCAGCAGCTTAGGTGGCGAGGGAGCTTTCTTT. The full variable domain, rest sourced from reference TRBV7-2 and TRBJ1-1, is GAGVSQSPSNKVTEKGKDVELRCDPISGHTALYWYRQSLGQGLEFLIYFQGNSAPDKSGLPSDRFSAERTGGSVSTLTIQRTQQEDSAVYLCASSLGGEGAFFGQGTRLTVV.

This rearrangement joins TRBV6-6 to TRBJ1-2; D perhaps matches TRBD1 (6 bases). V lost 8 bases and J 0 bases, leaving 16 bases between the germline ends. CDR3 length: 15 residues. Germline CDR1 MNHNY, CDR2 SVGAGI (reference sequence). The CDR3: CASGPRTASNYGYTF. CDR3 sequence (DNA): TGTGCCAGCGGGCCTCGGACAGCTTCTAACTATGGCTACACCTTC.

This chain connects TRBV1 to TRBJ1-1; no DNA check was done on the table's D call, TRBD1. TRBV1 represents a pseudogene. The CDR3 extends over 14 amino acids. The CDR3 coding sequence is TGCACCAGCAGCCGAACAGGGGCGAACACTGAAGCTTTCTTT. Its protein product is CTSSRTGANTEAFF.

The chain uses TRBV7-2 and TRBJ1-6, with 9 bases matching TRBD1. The V segment lost 4 bases and the J segment 7 bases; nucleotides outside the gene matches: 8. The CDR3 has 16 residues. CDR1 and CDR2 (germline): SGHTA, FQGNSA. CDR3 loop: CASSSTQGARNSPLHF. CDR3 bases: TGTGCCAGCAGCTCCACACAGGGGGCGCGGAATTCACCCCTCCACTTT. Full variable domain (rest looked up from reference TRBV7-2 and TRBJ1-6): GAGVSQSPSNKVTEKGKDVELRCDPISGHTALYWYRQSLGQGLEFLIYFQGNSAPDKSGLPSDRFSAERTGGSVSTLTIQRTQQEDSAVYLCASSSTQGARNSPLHFGNGTRLTVT.

The sample holds one count of this clone. This chain uses TRBV5-4 with TRBJ1-2; 8 bases line up with TRBD1. This CDR3 has 14 amino acids. Germline loops: CDR1 SGHNT, CDR2 YYREEE (reference sequence). The J segment lost 8 bases and the V segment lost 2 bases, leaving 8 bases of the junction unmatched. The CDR3 spells CASSFSGGEKGYTF. CDR3 bases: TGTGCCAGCAGCTTTTCAGGGGGCGAGAAAGGCTACACCTTC. Complete variable domain (other parts from reference TRBV5-4 and TRBJ1-2): ETGVTQSPTHLIKTRGQQVTLRCSSQSGHNTVSWYQQALGQGPQFIFQYYREEENGRGNFPPRFSGLQFPNYSSELNVNALELDDSALYLCASSFSGGEKGYTFGSGTRLTVV.

The V gene is TRBV11-2, the J gene TRBJ1-1; D is unclear. This CDR3 has 14 amino acids. Germline V gene lookup returns CDR1 SGHAT and CDR2 FQNNGV. V lost 2 bases and J 5 bases, leaving 12 bases between the germline ends. CDR3 amino acids: CASSLPLTTTEAFF. As DNA, the CDR3 is TGTGCCAGCAGCTTACCCCTAACCACTACTGAAGCTTTCTTT.

The chain carries TRBV6-6 and TRBJ1-1, with TRBD1 matching over 11 bases. The CDR3 totals 15 residues. The germline CDR1 and CDR2 sequences are MNHNY and SVGAGI (reference sequence). V shed 4 bases and J 4 bases; nucleotides not matched to a gene: 5. The CDR3 loop reads CASSLRGTGGTEAFF. CDR3 bases: TGTGCCAGCAGTTTAAGGGGGACAGGGGGCACTGAAGCTTTCTTT.

The genes are TRBV6-1 and TRBJ1-4; D uncertain. The germline V gene encodes CDR1 MNHNS and CDR2 SASEGT. V was clipped by 4 bases and J by 7 bases, with 19 bases between them. CDR3 length: 16 residues. The CDR3 coding sequence is TGTGCCAGCAGTGGAGGCCCTGGTGAGGGCAGTGAAAAACTGTTTTTT. Protein sequence: CASSGGPGEGSEKLFF.

The gene calls are TRBV14 and TRBJ2-1; D call uncertain. CDR3 length: 15 amino acids. Trimming took off 3 bases at V and 1 base at J, with 10 bases between the two ends. Germline CDR1 reads SGHDN; CDR2 reads FVKESK. The CDR3: CASSHDSRSYNEQFF. DNA for the CDR3: TGTGCCAGCAGCCATGACTCGAGGTCCTACAATGAGCAGTTCTTC.

V is TRBV7-9 and J is TRBJ2-7; a possible D gene is TRBD1 (6 bases). The CDR3 is 17 residues long. Germline CDR1 is SEHNR and CDR2 is FQNEAQ (reference sequence). Between the trimmed V and J ends, which lost 5 bases and 2 bases, there was a span of 22 bases. This CDR3 reads CASSGSGTRLVAYEQYF. The CDR3 DNA reads TGTGCCAGCAGCGGGTCCGGGACACGGCTGGTGGCCTACGAGCAGTACTTC.

V is TRBV2 and J is TRBJ1-3; D unclear. The CDR3 runs to 15 residues. Germline values: CDR1 SNHLY, CDR2 FYNNEI. V was shortened by 6 bases and J by 2 bases, with 14 bases between the two germline ends. CDR3 coding DNA: TGTGCCAGCAGGTTGAACAGATACACTGGAAACACCATATATTTT. Protein product: CASRLNRYTGNTIYF. The full variable domain, its missing parts supplied by reference TRBV2 and TRBJ1-3, is EPEVTQTPSHQVTQMGQEVILRCVPISNHLYFYWYRQILGQKVEFLVSFYNNEISEKSEIFDDQFSVERPDGSNFTLKIRSTKLEDSAMYFCASRLNRYTGNTIYFGEGSWLTVV.